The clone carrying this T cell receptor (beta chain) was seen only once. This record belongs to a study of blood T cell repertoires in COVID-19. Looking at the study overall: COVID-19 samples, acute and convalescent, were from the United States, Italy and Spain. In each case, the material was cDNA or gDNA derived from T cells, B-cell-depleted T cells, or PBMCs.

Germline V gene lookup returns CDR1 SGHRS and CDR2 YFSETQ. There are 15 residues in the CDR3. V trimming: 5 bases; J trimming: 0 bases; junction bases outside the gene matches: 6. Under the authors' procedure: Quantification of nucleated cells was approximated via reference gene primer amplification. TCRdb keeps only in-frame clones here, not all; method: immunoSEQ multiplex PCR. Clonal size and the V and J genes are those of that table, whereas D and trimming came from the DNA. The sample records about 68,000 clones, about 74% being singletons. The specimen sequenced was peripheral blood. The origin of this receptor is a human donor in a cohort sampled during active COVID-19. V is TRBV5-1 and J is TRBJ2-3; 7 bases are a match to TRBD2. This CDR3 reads CASRRAGESTDTQYF. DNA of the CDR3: TGCGCCAGCAGGAGGGCGGGGGAGAGCACAGATACGCAGTATTTT.